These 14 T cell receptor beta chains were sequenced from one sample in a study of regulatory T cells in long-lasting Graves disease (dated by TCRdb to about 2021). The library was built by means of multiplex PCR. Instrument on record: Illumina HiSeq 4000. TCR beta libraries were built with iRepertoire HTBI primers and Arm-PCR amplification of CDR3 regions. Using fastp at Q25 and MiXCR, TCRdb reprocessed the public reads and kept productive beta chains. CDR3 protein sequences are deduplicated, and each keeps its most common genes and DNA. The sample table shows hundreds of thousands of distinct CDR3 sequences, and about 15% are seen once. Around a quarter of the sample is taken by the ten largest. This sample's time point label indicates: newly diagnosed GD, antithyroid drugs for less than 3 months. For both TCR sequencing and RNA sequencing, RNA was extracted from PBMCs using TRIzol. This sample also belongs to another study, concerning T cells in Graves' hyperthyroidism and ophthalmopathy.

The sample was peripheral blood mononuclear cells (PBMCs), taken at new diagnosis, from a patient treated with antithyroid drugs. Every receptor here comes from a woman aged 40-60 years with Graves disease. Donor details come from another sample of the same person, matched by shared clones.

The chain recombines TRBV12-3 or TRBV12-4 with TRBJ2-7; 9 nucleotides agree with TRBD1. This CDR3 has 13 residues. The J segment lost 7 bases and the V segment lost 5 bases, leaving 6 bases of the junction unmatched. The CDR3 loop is CASSPGTGQEQYF. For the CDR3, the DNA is TGTGCCAGCAGTCCCGGGACAGGGCAGGAGCAGTACTTC.

Here the CDR3 reads CASSPPLGVAKNIQYF. The CDR3 DNA reads as TGTGCCAGCAGCCCCCCCTTAGGGGTAGCCAAAAACATTCAGTACTTC. The V and J genes are TRBV11-1 and TRBJ2-4; possibly TRBD1 for D (5 bases). CDR3 length equals 16 residues. With 5 bases removed from V and 0 bases from J, the gap between germline ends came to 14 bases. Germline values: CDR1 SGHAT, CDR2 FQDESV (reference sequence). The full variable domain, completed using reference TRBV11-1 and TRBJ2-4, is EAEVAQSPRYKITEKSQAVAFWCDPISGHATLYWYRQILGQGPELLVQFQDESVVDDSQLPKDRFSAERLKGVDSTLKIQPAELGDSAMYLCASSPPLGVAKNIQYFGAGTRLSVL.

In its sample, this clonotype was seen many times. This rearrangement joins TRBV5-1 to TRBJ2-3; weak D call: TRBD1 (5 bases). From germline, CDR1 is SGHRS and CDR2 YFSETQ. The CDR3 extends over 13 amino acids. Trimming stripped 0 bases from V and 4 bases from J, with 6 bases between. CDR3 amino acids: CASSLARADTQYF. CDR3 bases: TGCGCCAGCAGCTTGGCCAGGGCAGATACGCAGTATTTT.

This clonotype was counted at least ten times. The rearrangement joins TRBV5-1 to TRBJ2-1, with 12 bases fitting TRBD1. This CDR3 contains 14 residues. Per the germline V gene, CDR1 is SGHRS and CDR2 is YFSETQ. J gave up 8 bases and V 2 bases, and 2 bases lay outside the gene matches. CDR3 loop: CASSLGTGGDEQFF. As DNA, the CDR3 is TGCGCCAGCAGCTTAGGGACAGGGGGCGATGAGCAGTTCTTC. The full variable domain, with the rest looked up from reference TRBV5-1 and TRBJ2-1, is KAGVTQTPRYLIKTRGQQVTLSCSPISGHRSVSWYQQTPGQGLQFLFEYFSETQRNKGNFPGRFSGRQFSNSRSEMNVSTLELGDSALYLCASSLGTGGDEQFFGPGTRLTVL.

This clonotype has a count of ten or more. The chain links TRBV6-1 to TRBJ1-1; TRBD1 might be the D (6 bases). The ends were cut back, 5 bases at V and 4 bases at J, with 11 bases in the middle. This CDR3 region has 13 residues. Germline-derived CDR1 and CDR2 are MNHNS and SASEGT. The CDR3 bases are TGTGCCAGCAGTAAGCAACAGGGCACTGAAGCTTTCTTT. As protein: CASSKQQGTEAFF.

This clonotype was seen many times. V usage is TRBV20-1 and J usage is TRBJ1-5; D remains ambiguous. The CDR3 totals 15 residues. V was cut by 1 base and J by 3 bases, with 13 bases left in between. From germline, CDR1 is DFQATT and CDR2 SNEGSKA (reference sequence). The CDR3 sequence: CSARASPTANQPQHF. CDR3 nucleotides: TGCAGTGCTAGAGCTTCCCCAACAGCCAATCAGCCCCAGCATTTT.

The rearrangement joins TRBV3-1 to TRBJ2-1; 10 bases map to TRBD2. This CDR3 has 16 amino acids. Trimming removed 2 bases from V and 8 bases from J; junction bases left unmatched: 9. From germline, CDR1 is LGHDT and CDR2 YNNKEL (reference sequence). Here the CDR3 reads CASSQSDSGGRDEQFF. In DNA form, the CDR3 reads TGTGCCAGCAGCCAATCGGATAGCGGGGGGCGGGATGAGCAGTTCTTC.

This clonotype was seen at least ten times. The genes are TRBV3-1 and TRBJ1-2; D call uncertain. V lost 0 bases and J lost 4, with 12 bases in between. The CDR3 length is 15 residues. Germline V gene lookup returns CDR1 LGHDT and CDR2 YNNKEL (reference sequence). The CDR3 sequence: CASSQDWYGTYGYTF. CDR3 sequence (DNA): TGTGCCAGCAGCCAAGATTGGTACGGAACCTATGGCTACACCTTC.

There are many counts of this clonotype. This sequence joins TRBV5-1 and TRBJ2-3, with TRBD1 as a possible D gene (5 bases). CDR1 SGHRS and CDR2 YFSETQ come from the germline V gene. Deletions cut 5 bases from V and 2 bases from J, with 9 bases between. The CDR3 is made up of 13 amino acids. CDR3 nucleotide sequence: TGCGCCAGCAGACAGGAACCCACAGATACGCAGTATTTT. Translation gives CASRQEPTDTQYF.

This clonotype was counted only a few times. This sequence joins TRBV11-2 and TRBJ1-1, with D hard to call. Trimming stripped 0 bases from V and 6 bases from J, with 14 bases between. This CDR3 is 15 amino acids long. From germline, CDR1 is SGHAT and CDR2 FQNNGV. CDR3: CASSLDGTGISEAFF. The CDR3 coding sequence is TGTGCCAGCAGCTTAGATGGTACGGGGATCTCTGAAGCTTTCTTT.

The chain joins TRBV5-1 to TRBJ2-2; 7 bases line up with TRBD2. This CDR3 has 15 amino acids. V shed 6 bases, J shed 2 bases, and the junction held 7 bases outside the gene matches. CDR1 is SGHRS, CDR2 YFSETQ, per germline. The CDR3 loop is CASTPRGSNTGELFF. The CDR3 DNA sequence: TGCGCCAGCACCCCGCGGGGGTCAAACACCGGGGAGCTGTTTTTT.

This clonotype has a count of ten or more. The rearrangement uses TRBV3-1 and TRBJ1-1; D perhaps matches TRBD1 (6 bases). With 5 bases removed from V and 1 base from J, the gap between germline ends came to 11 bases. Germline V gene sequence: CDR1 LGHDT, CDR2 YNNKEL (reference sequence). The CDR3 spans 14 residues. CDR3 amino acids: CASSSGTWNTEAFF. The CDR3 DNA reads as TGTGCCAGCAGCTCAGGGACATGGAACACTGAAGCTTTCTTT. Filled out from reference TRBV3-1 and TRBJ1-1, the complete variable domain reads DTAVSQTPKYLVTQMGNDKSIKCEQNLGHDTMYWYKQDSKKFLKIMFSYNNKELIINETVPNRFSPKSPDKAHLNLHINSLELGDSAVYFCASSSGTWNTEAFFGQGTRLTVV.

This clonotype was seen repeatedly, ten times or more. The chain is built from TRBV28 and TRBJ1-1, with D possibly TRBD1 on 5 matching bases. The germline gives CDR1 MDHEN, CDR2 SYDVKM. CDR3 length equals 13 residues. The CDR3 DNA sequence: TGTGCGTCCTCCCCCCCCGAGGGGACTGAAGCTTTCTTT. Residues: CASSPPEGTEAFF.

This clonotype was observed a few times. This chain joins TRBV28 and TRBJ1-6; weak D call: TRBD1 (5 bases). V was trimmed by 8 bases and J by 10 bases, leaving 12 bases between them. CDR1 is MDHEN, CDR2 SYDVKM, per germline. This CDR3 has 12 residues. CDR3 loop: CASFRGRSPLHF. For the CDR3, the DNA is TGTGCCAGCTTCCGGGGGAGGTCACCCCTCCACTTT. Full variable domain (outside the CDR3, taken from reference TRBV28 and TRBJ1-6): DVKVTQSSRYLVKRTGEKVFLECVQDMDHENMFWYRQDPGLGLRLIYFSYDVKMKEKGDIPEGYSVSREKKERFSLILESASTNQTSMYLCASFRGRSPLHFGNGTRLTVT.